A single sample is the source of the 10 T cell receptor beta chains below, sequenced in a study of blood T cell repertoires in COVID-19. Produced via immunoSEQ multiplex PCR; TCRdb's table is partial and in-frame only. The repertoire includes approximately 81,000 clones, 82% of them detected once, and around 7.2% sits in the top ten. Sequencing was performed on peripheral blood. The receptors stem from a human donor in a cohort sampled during active COVID-19.

The chain employs TRBV9 and TRBJ1-1, with D unclear. Germline CDR1 SGDLS, CDR2 YYNGEE. Trimming cost V 0 bases and J 7 bases, with 13 bases left between them. The CDR3 is 14 residues long. CDR3 in amino acids: CASSVVASFSEAFF. DNA of the CDR3: TGTGCCAGCAGCGTAGTGGCATCTTTCAGTGAAGCTTTCTTT.

The chain joins TRBV27 to TRBJ1-6, with D perhaps TRBD1 (6 bases). V shed 1 base and J shed 6 bases, with 16 bases lying between them. CDR1 and CDR2 (germline): MNHEY, SMNVEV (reference sequence). CDR3 length equals 17 residues. CDR3 amino acids: CASSLFRGALGNSPLHF. The CDR3 DNA reads as TGTGCCAGCAGTTTATTTCGGGGGGCGTTGGGTAATTCACCCCTCCACTTT.

The J gene is TRBJ2-6, the V gene TRBV3-1 (or the pseudogene TRBV3-2); weak D call: TRBD1 (6 bases). The V gene lost 0 bases and the J gene lost 1 base, with 13 bases spanning the gap. Germline V CDR1 and CDR2: LGHDT, YNNKEL (reference sequence). CDR3 length: 18 residues. The CDR3 DNA reads as TGTGCCAGCAGCCAAGATCTAGACAGGACTTCTGGGGCCAACGTCCTGACTTTC. It is translated as CASSQDLDRTSGANVLTF.

J is TRBJ2-1 and V is TRBV4-1; 12 bases map to TRBD2. The CDR3 has 18 amino acids. The V gene end was trimmed by 4 bases and the J gene end by 0 bases; junction bases not matched to a gene: 7. CDR1 and CDR2 (germline): MGHRA, YSYEKL. The CDR3 DNA is TGCGCCAGCAGCCGGACTAGCGGGGAAATTAGCTCCTACAATGAGCAGTTCTTC. It specifies CASSRTSGEISSYNEQFF.

The chain has TRBV3-1 (or the pseudogene TRBV3-2) and TRBJ1-4, with D hard to call. The germline CDR1 and CDR2 sequences are LGHDT and YNNKEL (reference sequence). The V gene lost 0 bases and the J gene lost 8 bases, with 13 bases spanning the gap. This CDR3 is built from 15 residues. The CDR3 reads CASSQDVAGREKLFF. CDR3 nucleotide sequence: TGTGCCAGCAGCCAAGACGTGGCAGGCAGGGAAAAACTGTTTTTT.

J is TRBJ2-3 and V is TRBV7-6; TRBD2 agrees at 10 bases. The CDR3 loop spans 17 amino acids. J lost 1 base, V lost 5 bases, and 9 bases had no gene match. Germline CDR1 is SGHVS and CDR2 is FNYEAQ. The CDR3 region has the DNA TGTGCCAGCAGCCTAACAGCCGGGACTAGCGGCACAGATACGCAGTATTTT. Its protein product is CASSLTAGTSGTDTQYF.

The rearrangement uses TRBV7-2 and TRBJ1-2; 8 bases line up with TRBD1. Unmatched junction bases numbered 8, after V lost 5 bases and J lost 6 bases. The germline CDR1 and CDR2 sequences are SGHTA and FQGNSA. The length of the CDR3 is 14 residues. This chain's CDR3 is CASSRRGPLNGYTF. For the CDR3, the DNA is TGTGCCAGCAGCCGCAGGGGGCCCTTGAATGGCTACACCTTC.

This chain uses TRBV23-1 with TRBJ2-7; D is undetermined. TRBV23-1 is noted as an ORF with a role that remains uncertain. The V and J ends lost 0 bases and 5 bases respectively, with 14 bases between them. CDR3 length equals 15 residues. The CDR3 is CASSQSTEPPHEQYF. As DNA, the CDR3 is TGCGCCAGCAGTCAATCCACCGAGCCCCCGCACGAGCAGTACTTC.

V and J are TRBV7-2 and TRBJ2-7; a possible D gene is TRBD2 (6 bases). The CDR3 has 16 amino acids. Trimming left V 1 base short and J 4 bases short, with 17 bases between. CDR1 and CDR2 (germline): SGHTA, FQGNSA. The CDR3 here is CASSLGAGGYAYEQYF. The CDR3 DNA is TGTGCCAGCAGCTTAGGGGCTGGGGGGTACGCGTACGAGCAGTACTTC.

In this sample, this clone is medium-sized. The genes are TRBV5-4 and TRBJ2-7, with 11 bases aligning to TRBD2. The CDR3 is 15 residues long. With V trimmed by 0 bases and J by 4 bases, 3 bases remained unmatched. Germline CDR1 and CDR2: SGHNT and YYREEE (reference sequence). The CDR3 is CASSLESSGGYEQYF. The CDR3, as DNA: TGTGCCAGCAGCTTGGAATCTAGCGGGGGGTACGAGCAGTACTTC.